Below are 23 T cell receptor beta chains sequenced from a single sample in a study of beta chain features in type 1 diabetes. Sequencing targeted expressed TCRB transcripts, as all isolated RNA had been reverse transcribed. The repertoire was sequenced with immunoSEQ multiplex PCR; TCRdb's copy has only in-frame clones and lacks some. The sample records roughly 450,000 clones, approximately 13% being singletons. Specimen: naive CD4+ T cells from blood. These receptors came from a man younger than 40 in good health.

This chain connects TRBV4-1 to TRBJ2-5; D ambiguous. CDR3 size: 13 residues. Germline values: CDR1 MGHRA, CDR2 YSYEKL. Deletions cut 0 bases from V and 6 bases from J, with 8 bases between. The DNA of the CDR3 is TGCGCCAGCAGCCAAGATCAGAAGAAGACCCAGTACTTC. Amino acid sequence: CASSQDQKKTQYF.

This clone was seen a handful of times. The chain couples TRBV11-2 to TRBJ2-5, with D perhaps TRBD1 (5 bases). The CDR3 totals 15 residues. CDR1 and CDR2 from the germline V gene are SGHAT and FQNNGV. V was cut by 0 bases and J by 4 bases, with 12 bases left in between. This chain's CDR3 is CASSLDRPGLETQYF. CDR3 nucleotides: TGTGCCAGCAGCTTAGATAGGCCAGGGTTAGAGACCCAGTACTTC. Full variable domain (remainder filled in from reference TRBV11-2 and TRBJ2-5): EAGVAQSPRYKIIEKRQSVAFWCNPISGHATLYWYQQILGQGPKLLIQFQNNGVVDDSQLPKDRFSAERLKGVDSTLKIQPAKLEDSAVYLCASSLDRPGLETQYFGPGTRLLVL.

The chain joins TRBV6-5 to TRBJ2-3; D possibly corresponds to TRBD2 (6 bases). The CDR3 runs 15 residues. Germline lookup yields CDR1 MNHEY and CDR2 SVGAGI. Between the trimmed V and J ends, which lost 6 bases and 9 bases, there was a span of 22 bases. The DNA of the CDR3 is TGTGCCAGCAGGCAGACTAGTCTTCAGATTTGGACGCAGTATTTT. It translates to CASRQTSLQIWTQYF.

J is TRBJ2-3 and V is TRBV5-1; D is uncertain. V was trimmed by 0 bases and J by 5 bases, leaving 7 bases between them. Germline lookup yields CDR1 SGHRS and CDR2 YFSETQ. The CDR3 is 13 amino acids. The DNA of the CDR3 is TGCGCCAGCAGCTTGGACCTGGGAGATACGCAGTATTTT. Residues: CASSLDLGDTQYF.

This clone was detected only a few times. V usage is TRBV7-3 and J usage is TRBJ2-3; D is unresolved. This CDR3 has 14 residues. V lost 4 bases and J lost 4, with 12 bases in between. Germline CDR1 reads SGHTA; CDR2 reads FQGTGA. The CDR3 nucleotides are TGTGCCAGCAGCTCGGACGCCCGGGCAGATACGCAGTATTTT. Translating gives CASSSDARADTQYF.

This chain joins TRBV28 and TRBJ1-2; 7 bases match TRBD1. Germline V lookup: CDR1 MDHEN, CDR2 SYDVKM. CDR3 length equals 12 residues. Trimming took 5 bases from V and 8 from J; bases not matched to a gene: 5. The CDR3 coding sequence is TGTGCCAGCAGTCAGACAGGGAACGGCTACACCTTC. Its protein is CASSQTGNGYTF.

The chain links TRBV10-3 to TRBJ2-7; 14 bases are a match to TRBD2. CDR3 length: 15 residues. Germline V lookup: CDR1 ENHRY, CDR2 SYGVKD. The J segment lost 6 bases and the V segment lost 6 bases, leaving 7 bases of the junction unmatched. The CDR3 DNA sequence: TGTGCCATCAGCGGGACTAGCGGGAGAGGATCCGAGCAGTACGTC. It translates to CAISGTSGRGSEQYV.

The V call is TRBV7-6, the J call TRBJ1-5; 10 bases agree with TRBD1. Germline assignment: CDR1 SGHVS and CDR2 FNYEAQ. V gave up 5 bases and J gave up 3 bases; unmatched junction bases: 13. This CDR3 contains 18 residues. The CDR3 DNA is TGTGCCAGCAGCCCACTAGGGACAGGGGTTTCTGTCAATCAGCCCCAGCATTTT. The encoded protein is CASSPLGTGVSVNQPQHF.

Only a few counts were recorded for this clone. The chain employs TRBV7-3 and TRBJ2-3; 8 positions agree with TRBD2. V dropped 5 bases and J dropped 4; count of bases not matched to a gene: 11. The CDR3 consists of 16 residues. Germline CDR1 is SGHTA and CDR2 is FQGTGA. CDR3 protein: CASSPASAGGPDTQYF. The CDR3 region has the DNA TGTGCCAGCAGCCCCGCAAGTGCGGGGGGCCCAGATACGCAGTATTTT.

This rearrangement joins TRBV19 to TRBJ1-1; no reliable D call. This CDR3 contains 15 residues. Germline CDR1 and CDR2: LNHDA and SQIVND (reference sequence). Between the trimmed V and J ends, which lost 5 bases and 3 bases, there was a span of 16 bases. CDR3 amino acids: CASSSQTGMDTEAFF. The CDR3 coding sequence is TGTGCCAGTAGTTCCCAAACTGGGATGGACACTGAAGCTTTCTTT.

The chain has TRBV7-2 and TRBJ2-3; TRBD1 matches 9 bases. CDR3 size: 14 residues. CDR1 is SGHTA, CDR2 FQGNSA, per germline. V lost 5 bases and J lost 3; bases outside the gene matches: 3. Written as DNA, the CDR3 is TGTGCCAGCAGCCCCGGACAGGGGACAGATACGCAGTATTTT. Its translation: CASSPGQGTDTQYF.

This sequence joins TRBV18 and TRBJ1-1; D gene uncertain. Germline V gives CDR1 KGHSH, CDR2 LQKENI. There are 14 residues in the CDR3. Trimming pared 3 bases from V and 0 bases from J, leaving 8 bases between. The CDR3 DNA reads TGTGCCAGCTCACCGCTGATCATGAACACTGAAGCTTTCTTT. Protein product: CASSPLIMNTEAFF.

The CDR3: CASRVSLRTEAFF. CDR3 in DNA: TGTGCCAGCAGGGTATCACTACGAACTGAAGCTTTCTTT. J is TRBJ1-1 and V is TRBV2; D is unclear. Trimming removed 6 bases from V and 5 bases from J, with 13 bases in between. The CDR3 runs 13 residues. Germline lookup yields CDR1 SNHLY and CDR2 FYNNEI.

This clone was detected only a few times. This rearrangement joins TRBV6-6 to TRBJ2-7; the D is unclear. The CDR3 has 11 residues. Germline V gene data show CDR1 as MNHNY and CDR2 as SVGAGI (reference sequence). The V end was cut by 4 bases, the J end by 5 bases, with 6 bases between. The CDR3, as DNA: TGTGCCAGCAGTTGGTCTAACGAGCAGTACGTC. Encoded protein: CASSWSNEQYV.

This chain joins TRBV25-1 and TRBJ1-6, with D perhaps TRBD1 (6 bases). Germline V lookup: CDR1 MGHDK, CDR2 SYGVNS. The length of the CDR3 is 12 residues. The V and J ends lost 10 bases and 9 bases respectively, with 13 bases between them. CDR3 nucleotides: TGTGCCACTGCGGGGGCGGGTTCACCCCTCCACTTT. Its protein product is CATAGAGSPLHF.

The chain recombines TRBV29-1 with TRBJ1-4; D ambiguous. Trimming cost V 4 bases and J 0 bases, with 9 bases left between them. Germline V gene sequence: CDR1 SQVTM, CDR2 ANQGSEA. The CDR3 is 14 amino acids. For the CDR3, the DNA is TGCAGCGTTGTTGGGGATGCAACTAATGAAAAACTGTTTTTT. This encodes CSVVGDATNEKLFF.

In this sample, this clone turned up a few times. The J gene is TRBJ1-2, the V gene TRBV1; TRBD1 is taken as the D call from the table, unchecked against the DNA. TRBV1 is designated a pseudogene. This CDR3 region has 15 residues. This CDR3 reads CTSSHNRFQFGGYTF. CDR3 nucleotides: TGCACCAGCAGCCACAACAGGTTCCAGTTTGGAGGCTACACCTTC.

The rearrangement uses TRBV14 and TRBJ1-1; D perhaps matches TRBD1 (5 bases). Trimming left V 3 bases short and J 5 bases short, with 10 bases between. The CDR3 runs to 13 residues. From germline, CDR1 is SGHDN and CDR2 FVKESK. CDR3 region: CASSQAWGTEAFF. The CDR3 DNA is TGTGCCAGCAGCCAGGCGTGGGGGACTGAAGCTTTCTTT.

In this sample, this clone turned up a few times. V and J are TRBV9 and TRBJ2-2; D is unclear. The CDR3 runs 16 residues. The V and J ends lost 2 bases and 5 bases respectively, with 16 bases between them. CDR1 and CDR2 from the germline V gene are SGDLS and YYNGEE. In nucleotides, the CDR3 is TGTGCCAGCAGCGTCCGGATAAGTTCTGGGACCGGGGAGCTGTTTTTT. Translation gives CASSVRISSGTGELFF.

This clone was counted between two and nine times. The chain's CDR3 is CSSGGAARGTEAFF. The CDR3 DNA reads as TGCAGCAGTGGAGGGGCGGCTCGTGGCACTGAAGCTTTCTTT. The V gene is TRBV29-1, the J gene TRBJ1-1; weak D call: TRBD1 (5 bases). The CDR3 sequence is 14 residues long. Trimming took off 8 bases at V and 4 bases at J, with 20 bases between the two ends. CDR1 is SQVTM, CDR2 ANQGSEA, per germline.

The J gene is TRBJ2-3, the V gene TRBV7-9; D is unclear. The V end lost 2 bases, the J end lost 2 bases, and 8 bases lay between the germline ends. Germline-derived CDR1 and CDR2 are SEHNR and FQNEAQ (reference sequence). The CDR3 spans 14 residues. The CDR3 nucleotides read TGTGCCAGCAGCTTACGGTCCCTCACAGATACGCAGTATTTT. It codes for CASSLRSLTDTQYF.

J is TRBJ2-1 and V is TRBV7-2; no reliable D call. The V end was cut by 1 base, the J end by 7 bases, with 14 bases between. Germline V gene lookup returns CDR1 SGHTA and CDR2 FQGNSA. The CDR3 totals 15 residues. This CDR3 is CASSLEGWPGNEQFF. The CDR3 DNA reads as TGTGCCAGCAGCTTAGAAGGATGGCCCGGGAATGAGCAGTTCTTC.

This chain uses TRBV6-6 with TRBJ2-7, with 9 nucleotides matching TRBD2. Germline V lookup: CDR1 MNHNY, CDR2 SVGAGI (reference sequence). CDR3 length equals 15 residues. J was trimmed by 6 bases and V by 3 bases; bases with no gene match: 9. The CDR3 protein is CASSYGGSGGREQYF. The CDR3 bases are TGTGCCAGCAGTTATGGAGGTAGCGGGGGCCGCGAGCAGTACTTC.